The sequence of this T cell receptor (beta chain) was determined in a study of blood T cell repertoires in COVID-19. Turning to the study itself: Acute-phase and convalescent COVID-19 samples originated in the United States, Italy and Spain.

V lost 5 bases to trimming and J lost 7 bases; unmatched junction nucleotides: 9. This CDR3 has 15 amino acids. In germline, CDR1 is MNHEY, CDR2 SVGEGT. Original processing notes: Cell counts per sample came from amplifying reference gene primers. Assay used: immunoSEQ multiplex PCR; TCRdb lists only in-frame clones, some missing. Clonal size and the V and J genes are those of that table, whereas D and trimming came from the DNA. The sample carries 300,000 to 450,000 clones, 81% recorded once. Sequencing was carried out using peripheral blood. The TCR sequence derives from a human donor with acute or convalescent COVID-19. The donor label of this sample is uncertain. The J gene is TRBJ2-7, the V gene TRBV6-2 or TRBV6-3; 12 bases map to TRBD2. CDR3 loop: CASSRLAGVFVEQYF. The CDR3 DNA is TGTGCCAGCAGTCGACTAGCGGGAGTGTTCGTAGAGCAGTACTTC.